This T cell receptor beta chain was identified in a study of cytomegalovirus exposure and HLA in healthy donors. Study-wide findings and caveats: HLA-A and HLA-B allele assignments for most subjects were reportedly predicted accurately using TCR beta sequences. There were several of the most significant clusters that appeared linked to common viral pathogens in a later analysis. Over 150 TCR beta chains were listed as cytomegalovirus-associated.

Primers included in the PCR were 60 Vbeta and 13 Jbeta primers. Study processing details: A follow-up analysis tallied tens of millions of unique TCR beta chains, 8.5 million to 14 million shared. Measured with immunoSEQ multiplex PCR; TCRdb has only the in-frame clones, and not every one. Clone size and the V and J calls come from that table; the DNA yielded D and trimming. Among 85,000 to 100,000 clones listed, 79% were seen once. This CDR3 has 12 amino acids. The germline gives CDR1 SGHTA, CDR2 FQGTGA. On this clone itself: Its antigen is not known.

This chain uses TRBV7-3 with TRBJ2-5, with 7 nucleotides matching TRBD2. The J call may be faulty, since TRBJ2-7 better matches the DNA end. Source material: PBMCs. This sequence originates from a woman aged 40 to 50 in good health and CMV-seronegative. Here the CDR3 reads CASGTNRGEQYF. The DNA for the CDR3 is TGTGCCAGTGGGACTAACCGTGGCGAGCAGTACTTC.